Listed below are T cell receptor beta chains from one sample, sequenced in a study of blood T cell repertoires in COVID-19. The method was immunoSEQ multiplex PCR; TCRdb's version includes in-frame clones alone and lacks a portion of them. The top ten clones hold around 3.5% of a sample with about 170,000 clones, roughly nine tenths of them seen once. The sequenced material came from peripheral blood. Every receptor here comes from a man in his 70s with acute or convalescent COVID-19. CDR3s include the opening cysteine and the closing phenylalanine or tryptophan. D genes are given only for firm matches. Clone size is stated in some rows and not others, as once, few, many or a class when expanded.

size	V	D	J	DNA	CDR3
once	TRBV6-6	TRBD2	TRBJ2-7	TGTGCCAGCAGTTCACAACTAGCGGGATACTCCTACGAGCAGTACTTC	CASSSQLAGYSYEQYF
NA	TRBV5-4	NA	TRBJ1-4	TGTGCCAGCAGCCGAGACAGGAACGAAAAACTGTTTTTT	CASSRDRNEKLFF
NA	TRBV5-1	NA	TRBJ2-1	TGCGCCAGCAGCTTGGGTAGCGGTACCTACAATGAGCAGTTCTTC	CASSLGSGTYNEQFF
NA	TRBV15	NA	TRBJ2-1	TGTGCCACCAGCGCTGACCGGTGGACAGCTCTCGGTGAGCAGTTCTTC	CATSADRWTALGEQFF
NA	TRBV4-1	TRBD1	TRBJ2-7	TGCGCCAGCAGCCTTCGGGACAGGTCCTTCGAGCAGTACTTC	CASSLRDRSFEQYF
NA	TRBV6-5	TRBD1	TRBJ1-1	TGTGCCAGCAGTCGGCAGGGACAGTTAAAAAGGGCTTTCTTT	CASSRQGQLKRAFF
NA	TRBV7-6	NA	TRBJ2-6	TGTGCCAGCAGCTTAGTTGCCGGAGGCTCTGGGGCCAACGTCCTGACTTTC	CASSLVAGGSGANVLTF
NA	TRBV9	NA	TRBJ2-7	TGTGCCAGCAGCGATGGTTGGGGGCGGGGGACCTACGAGCAGTACTTC	CASSDGWGRGTYEQYF
NA	TRBV28	TRBD2	TRBJ2-7	TGTGCCAGCAGTCCCCAGGGAGCGGGGGGACAGCAGTACTTC	CASSPQGAGGQQYF
NA	TRBV3-1/TRBV3-2	TRBD2	TRBJ2-1	TGTGCCAGCAGCCAGTTTTCCGGGACTAGCGGGAGGGATGAGCAGTTCTTC	CASSQFSGTSGRDEQFF
once	TRBV7-9	TRBD2	TRBJ2-1	TGTGCCAGCAGCTTACGGGCGGGGGAATACAATGAGCAGTTCTTC	CASSLRAGEYNEQFF
NA	TRBV11-2	NA	TRBJ2-7	TGTGCCAGCAGCGTTGAGGTGGGGCTGTACGAGCAGTACTTC	CASSVEVGLYEQYF
NA	TRBV2	NA	TRBJ1-1	TGTGCCAGCAGGACCGACATGAACACTGAAGCTTTCTTT	CASRTDMNTEAFF
few	TRBV12-3/TRBV12-4	TRBD2	TRBJ2-1	TGTGCCAGCAGGTGGACTAGTCCCGGTGAGCAGTTCTTC	CASRWTSPGEQFF
NA	TRBV27	NA	TRBJ2-7	TGTGCCAGCAGTTTATGTCAGGGGGGTTGCGAGCAGTACTTC	CASSLCQGGCEQYF
NA	TRBV6-1	TRBD2	TRBJ2-3	TGTGCCAGCAGTGAAAGGAGGACCCCGGGGGGGGATACGCAGTATTTT	CASSERRTPGGDTQYF
few	TRBV18	TRBD2	TRBJ2-7	TGTGCCAGCTCAGCGGGGGGGGATTTCTACGAGCAGTACTTC	CASSAGGDFYEQYF
few	TRBV24-1	TRBD1	TRBJ2-6	TGTGCCACCAGTGATCCTTCAGGGGGCGCTTATGGGGCCAACGTCCTGACTTTC	CATSDPSGGAYGANVLTF
NA	TRBV21-1	NA	TRBJ1-1	TGTGCCAGCCGTCGACAGGGGAGCGCTGAAGCTTTCTTT	CASRRQGSAEAFF
NA	TRBV6-5	TRBD2	TRBJ2-7	TGTGCCAGCAGTTACCTCACTAGCGGGGGACCCTACGAGCAGTACTTC	CASSYLTSGGPYEQYF
NA	TRBV2	TRBD2	TRBJ2-3	TGTGCCAGCACCTCCCAGTGGAGCGGGGGGGCAGATACGCAGTATTTT	CASTSQWSGGADTQYF
few	TRBV5-6	TRBD1	TRBJ2-7	TGTGCCAGCAGCTTAACAGGACAGGGGGCGGACGAGCAGTACTTC	CASSLTGQGADEQYF
NA	TRBV7-3	TRBD2	TRBJ2-3	TGTGCCAGCAGCTTGACCGGGACTACCACAGATACGCAGTATTTT	CASSLTGTTTDTQYF
NA	TRBV13	NA	TRBJ2-1	TGTGCCAGCAGCGGGAAAGGGGGCAATGAGCAGTTCTTC	CASSGKGGNEQFF
NA	TRBV28	NA	TRBJ2-1	TGTGCCAGCAGCCCGCGGGACGACTCCTACAATGAGCAGTTCTTC	CASSPRDDSYNEQFF
NA	TRBV2	NA	TRBJ1-5	TGTGCCAGCAGTCCAGGTCGGGAGTATGGCAATCAGCCCCAGCATTTT	CASSPGREYGNQPQHF
NA	TRBV5-1	TRBD1	TRBJ2-7	TGCGCCAGCAGCTTGACGACAGGGGGGACCTACGAGCAGTACTTC	CASSLTTGGTYEQYF
NA	TRBV9	NA	TRBJ1-4	TGTGCCAGCAGCCCCTCTGCAACTAATGAAAAACTGTTTTTT	CASSPSATNEKLFF
NA	TRBV7-9	TRBD1	TRBJ1-2	TGTGCCAGCAGCCCACCTGATGGACAGGCTATCACCTTC	CASSPPDGQAITF
NA	TRBV27	NA	TRBJ1-1	TGTGCCAGCAGTCGAATTGGGAGCACTGAAGCTTTCTTT	CASSRIGSTEAFF
NA	TRBV18	TRBD1	TRBJ1-1	TGTGCCAGCTCACCTATTCCCGGGACAGCGAACACTGAAGCTTTCTTT	CASSPIPGTANTEAFF
NA	TRBV18	TRBD1	TRBJ1-6	TGTGCCAGCTCACCACTGACAGGGGTCTCCCCCCACGACTATTCACCCCTCCACTTT	CASSPLTGVSPHDYSPLHF
NA	TRBV7-9	TRBD1	TRBJ1-2	TGTGCCAGCAGCCCCCGGACAGGGAACGCCTATGGCTACACCTTC	CASSPRTGNAYGYTF
NA	TRBV28	NA	TRBJ1-2	TGTGCCAGCAGGGTGCAGCGAACTAACTATGGCTACACCTTC	CASRVQRTNYGYTF
NA	TRBV5-4	NA	TRBJ2-2	TGTGCCAGCAGCTGGGCGGGACAGAGAAACACCGGGGAGCTGTTTTTT	CASSWAGQRNTGELFF
few	TRBV2	NA	TRBJ2-1	TGTGCCAGCAGTGTCACGCCCGGCAGGCAGCAGTTCTTC	CASSVTPGRQQFF
NA	TRBV16	TRBD1	TRBJ1-2	TGTGCCAGCAGCCAATCGTCCAGGGGGCACTATGGCTACACCTTC	CASSQSSRGHYGYTF
NA	TRBV5-1	TRBD2	TRBJ2-2	TGCGCCAGCAGCTTGGCAAAGCTAGCGGGCCTAACCGGCGGGGAGCTGTTTTTT	CASSLAKLAGLTGGELFF
NA	TRBV19	NA	TRBJ1-4	TGTGCCAGTAGTATTTACGGAGAACTAAGAGGAAAACTGTTTTTT	CASSIYGELRGKLFF
few	TRBV10-2	TRBD1	TRBJ1-1	TGCGCCAGCAGGAGACAGGGGGCTGAGAACACTGAAGCTTTCTTT	CASRRQGAENTEAFF
NA	TRBV12-3/TRBV12-4	NA	TRBJ1-3	TGTGCCAGCAGTTTGGCCGACACCATATATTTT	CASSLADTIYF
NA	TRBV27	NA	TRBJ1-2	TGTGCCAGCAGCTCCTTCCCCCGGGTCAACTACACCTTC	CASSSFPRVNYTF
NA	TRBV19	TRBD1	TRBJ2-2	TGTGCCAGTAGTCCCACCGGGACAGGCTCCTACACCGGGGAGCTGTTTTTT	CASSPTGTGSYTGELFF
NA	TRBV4-3	TRBD2	TRBJ2-1	TGCGCCAGCAGCCAAGAAGTCCCTAGCGGGGGCGGGGAGCAGTTCTTC	CASSQEVPSGGGEQFF
NA	TRBV2	NA	TRBJ2-7	TGTGCCAGCAGAGGGGCTTCCTACGAGCAGTACTTC	CASRGASYEQYF
NA	TRBV3-1/TRBV3-2	NA	TRBJ2-3	TGTGCCAGCAGCCAACAGGATATTACGGATACGCAGTATTTT	CASSQQDITDTQYF
NA	TRBV5-1	NA	TRBJ1-2	TGCGCCAGCAGCCCAGGGTTAGGCTATGGCTACACCTTC	CASSPGLGYGYTF
NA	TRBV6-5	NA	TRBJ2-7	TGTGCCAGCAGCCTCAGGGACGAGCAGTACTTC	CASSLRDEQYF
once	TRBV28	NA	TRBJ1-5	TGTGCCAGCAGTTTAGAGGTACAGCCCCAGCATTTT	CASSLEVQPQHF
few	TRBV28	NA	TRBJ1-2	TGTGCCAGCAGTTTAAACAGCTATGGCTACACCTTC	CASSLNSYGYTF
NA	TRBV28	NA	TRBJ1-2	TGTGCCAGCAGTTTTCCCGGGACTCTTTATGGCTACACCTTC	CASSFPGTLYGYTF
NA	TRBV5-1	NA	TRBJ1-2	TGCGCCAGCAGCCCCCAGGGGCCTTGGGTCTATGGCTACACCTTC	CASSPQGPWVYGYTF
NA	TRBV4-1	TRBD2	TRBJ2-1	TGCGCCAGCAGCCAAGGGACTAGCGGGGGGGCCTACAATGAGCAGTTCTTC	CASSQGTSGGAYNEQFF
NA	TRBV3-1/TRBV3-2	NA	TRBJ1-3	TGTGCCAGCAGCCAAGGGGTTAGGGGCCCCATATATTTT	CASSQGVRGPIYF
NA	TRBV5-1	NA	TRBJ2-5	TGCGCCAGCAGCTTGGAAGGCAGGGAAGAGACCCAGTACTTC	CASSLEGREETQYF
NA	TRBV5-8	TRBD1	TRBJ1-5	TGTGCCAGCAGCGGGACAGGGGGTCAGCCCCAGCATTTT	CASSGTGGQPQHF
once	TRBV28	NA	TRBJ1-2	TGTGCCAGCAGTTTGGACGCCGGGGGGACGTACACCTTC	CASSLDAGGTYTF
NA	TRBV2	TRBD2	TRBJ2-1	TGTGCCAGCAGCAGGGGACTAGCGGGAGTTGTTGAGCAGTTCTTC	CASSRGLAGVVEQFF
NA	TRBV24-1	NA	TRBJ2-5	TGTGCCACCAGTGATTTAAGGGAGCCAGAGACCCAGTACTTC	CATSDLREPETQYF